These T cell receptor beta chains were read from a single sample in a study of persistence of HIV-infected CD4 T cells. Repertoires were generated with immunoSEQ multiplex PCR, while TCRdb's copy carries only in-frame clones and drops some. The table lists about 64,000 clones, about 77% of them singletons. These TCRs' antigens remain unknown. Sequencing was performed on CD4+ T cells sorted from PBMCs after approximately 18-hour stimulation, taken from a patient who received antiretroviral therapy. Receptors were obtained from an adult man with HIV who was CMV-seropositive. Both conserved end residues are part of each CDR3. The D gene is left open where the match is weak. The size of a clone is reported for some rows only, either as once, few or many, or as a class for expanded clones.

clone_size	v_call	d_call	j_call	cdr3_nt	cdr3_aa
-	TRBV3-1/TRBV3-2	-	TRBJ1-4	TGTGCCAGCAGCGATCGTCGGACAGTTAATGAAAAACTGTTTTTT	CASSDRRTVNEKLFF
once	TRBV12-5	-	TRBJ2-1	TGTGCTAGTGGTTTGGTAATGGGACGCCCCTCCTACAATGAGCAGTTCTTC	CASGLVMGRPSYNEQFF
-	TRBV19	-	TRBJ1-1	TGTGCCAGTAGTCTTCAACCTAGGGGTGGTGAAGCTTTCTTT	CASSLQPRGGEAFF
-	TRBV9	-	TRBJ1-1	TGTGCCAGCAGCGTAGACGGACATTTGAACACTGAAGCTTTCTTT	CASSVDGHLNTEAFF
-	TRBV3-1/TRBV3-2	-	TRBJ1-4	TGTGCCAGCAGCCAAGGACGGAATAATGAAAAACTGTTTTTT	CASSQGRNNEKLFF
-	TRBV5-1	-	TRBJ1-2	TGCGCCAGCAGCTTGCAAACGGACTCTAACTATGGCTACACCTTC	CASSLQTDSNYGYTF
once	TRBV27	-	TRBJ1-2	TGTGCCAGCAGCCTCCGGGTCCCAGGGAACTATGGCTACACCTTC	CASSLRVPGNYGYTF
-	TRBV2	-	TRBJ1-5	TGTGCCAGCAGCCGACGGAATAGCAATCAGCCCCAGCATTTT	CASSRRNSNQPQHF
few	TRBV5-1	-	TRBJ2-3	TGCGCCAGCAGCTTGGGGACGGGCATCACAGATACGCAGTATTTT	CASSLGTGITDTQYF
-	TRBV2	TRBD1	TRBJ2-1	TGTGCCAGCAGTGCGGGGGACAGGGGAAATGAGCAGTTCTTC	CASSAGDRGNEQFF
-	TRBV9	-	TRBJ1-1	TGTGCCAGCACCCCCCCCGGGGGACCCACTGAAGCTTTCTTT	CASTPPGGPTEAFF
once	TRBV5-1	TRBD1	TRBJ2-1	TGCGCCAGCTTTAGGACAGGGCCCTACAATGAGCAGTTCTTC	CASFRTGPYNEQFF
-	TRBV5-5	-	TRBJ1-4	TGTGCCAGCATGAGGGAAGGGGCTAATGAAAAACTGTTTTTT	CASMREGANEKLFF
few	TRBV5-1	-	TRBJ1-1	TGCGCCAGCAGCTTGGAGGGGGTTGGAACTGAAGCTTTCTTT	CASSLEGVGTEAFF
-	TRBV9	TRBD2	TRBJ2-1	TGTGCCAGCAGCGTAAATAGCGGGGGCCACTACAATGAGCAGTTCTTC	CASSVNSGGHYNEQFF
-	TRBV29-1	TRBD1	TRBJ2-2	TGCAGCGTTCGGGACAGAACGAACACCGGGGAGCTGTTTTTT	CSVRDRTNTGELFF
-	TRBV10-2	TRBD1	TRBJ1-1	TGCGCCAGCAACGACAGGGGAGCTGAAGCTTTCTTT	CASNDRGAEAFF
-	TRBV4-2	TRBD2	TRBJ2-3	TGTGCCAGCAGCCCTAGCGGGGGGGCAGATACGCAGTATTTT	CASSPSGGADTQYF
-	TRBV10-2	-	TRBJ1-5	TGCGCCAGCAGTGAGTCAGGCCAAGGACAGCCCCAGCATTTT	CASSESGQGQPQHF
-	TRBV5-4	-	TRBJ1-2	TGTGCCAGCAGCTTACCGGCCCACTATGGCTACACCTTC	CASSLPAHYGYTF
-	TRBV5-1	-	TRBJ1-4	TGCGCCAGCAGCTTGGGTGGCAGGGCTGATGAAAAACTGTTTTTT	CASSLGGRADEKLFF
-	TRBV6-5	TRBD1	TRBJ1-1	TGTGCCAGTAGTTACAGGGGGACATTTGAAGCTTTCTTT	CASSYRGTFEAFF